Listed below are T cell receptor beta chains from one sample, sequenced in a study of tumor-infiltrating lymphocytes in primary liver carcinoma. TCRdb re-derived calls from the multiplex PCR reads in MiXCR, one entry per CDR3 protein. In the table there are 330,000 or so distinct CDR3 sequences, almost 65% of which are singletons. Specimen: peripheral blood. These receptors all stem from a middle-aged man with primary liver carcinoma and hepatitis B virus infection. Both conserved end residues are part of each CDR3. A D gene is named only where the DNA matches it firmly. Rows may omit the clone size; those that give it use once, few, many or a size class.

CASSGQGASYEQYF,TGTGCCAGCTCCGGGCAGGGGGCTTCCTACGAGCAGTACTTC,TRBV12-3/TRBV12-4,TRBJ2-7,few,TRBD1
CSVGLGSGRNTGELLF,-,TRBV29-1,TRBJ2-2,-,-
CTSTPQAGSYEQYF,TGTACCTCCACCCCACAAGCCGGCTCTTACGAACAGTACTTC,TRBV6-2/TRBV6-3,TRBJ2-7,-,-
CVSSTDRVSNEQYF,TGTGTCAGCAGCACGGACAGGGTATCCAACGAGCAGTACTTC,TRBV11-2,TRBJ2-7,-,TRBD1
CASSQVRQGGDEQFF,TGTGCCAGCAGCCAAGTTCGGCAGGGTGGGGATGAGCAGTTCTTC,TRBV4-2,TRBJ2-1,many,-
CASSLIPPYEQYF,TGTGCCAGCAGCCTCATTCCGCCCTACGAGCAGTACTTC,TRBV28,TRBJ2-7,few,-
CASSLDGARTEAFF,TGTGCCAGCAGCTTAGACGGAGCACGGACTGAAGCTTTCTTT,TRBV5-4,TRBJ1-1,few,-
CAISSLGTETQYF,TGTGCCATCAGCTCCCTAGGGACGGAGACCCAGTACTTC,TRBV10-3,TRBJ2-5,many,-
CASSLEASSTDTQFF,TGTGCCAGCAGCTTAGAGGCTTCTAGCACGGATACGCAGTTTTTT,TRBV11-2,TRBJ2-3,-,-
CTSRPLVFGTDTQYF,TGTACCAGCAGACCACTAGTCTTCGGCACAGATACGCAGTATTTT,TRBV11-1,TRBJ2-3,-,-
CASSRVEDFLNSYNSPLHF,TGTGCCAGCAGCCGAGTCGAGGACTTCCTGAACTCCTATAATTCACCCCTCCACTTT,TRBV7-9,TRBJ1-6,-,-
CANSEYIGTSNEQYF,TGTGCCAACAGTGAATATATCGGGACCTCCAACGAGCAGTACTTC,TRBV25-1,TRBJ2-7,-,-
CASIPGQTYEQYF,TGTGCCAGCATACCGGGACAGACATACGAGCAGTACTTC,TRBV28,TRBJ2-7,-,TRBD1
CASSLDSRGANTGELFF,TGTGCCAGCAGCTTAGATTCAAGGGGGGCGAACACCGGGGAGCTGTTTTTT,TRBV7-8,TRBJ2-2,once,-
CASSLLGPRRTDTQYF,TGTGCCAGCAGCTTATTAGGCCCCCGGCGCACAGATACGCAGTATTTT,TRBV11-2,TRBJ2-3,-,-
CASSLVSSQGEQYF,TGTGCCAGCAGCTTGGTATCCAGCCAGGGCGAGCAGTACTTC,TRBV11-2,TRBJ2-7,-,-
CASGPGQSYEQFF,TGTGCCAGCGGACCGGGACAGAGCTATGAGCAGTTCTTC,TRBV12-3/TRBV12-4,TRBJ2-1,-,TRBD1
CASRPGLGGNNGQFF,TGTGCCAGCAGACCCGGACTAGGGGGGAACAATGGGCAGTTCTTC,TRBV6-5,TRBJ2-1,-,-
CASSYFRNTEAFF,TGTGCCAGCAGTTACTTTCGAAACACTGAAGCTTTCTTT,TRBV6-2/TRBV6-3,TRBJ1-1,many,-
CASRLGQRQSTDTQYF,TGTGCAAGTCGCCTCGGACAGCGGCAAAGCACAGATACGCAGTATTTT,TRBV12-2,TRBJ2-3,-,-
CIVGGTYEQYF,TGCATCGTTGGGGGGACCTACGAGCAGTACTTC,TRBV29-1,TRBJ2-7,-,-
CASSVGLAATDTQYF,TGTGCCAGCAGTGTCGGACTAGCTGCGACAGATACGCAGTATTTT,TRBV6-6,TRBJ2-3,many,TRBD2
CASSKEVDTAFF,TGTGCCAGCAGCAAGGAGGTGGATACCGCTTTCTTT,TRBV21-1,TRBJ1-1,-,-
CASIFPRGFQPQHF,TGTGCCAGCATTTTCCCAAGGGGCTTCCAGCCCCAGCATTTT,TRBV28,TRBJ1-5,-,-
CASSLGAGDQETQYF,TGTGCCAGCAGCTTAGGGGCGGGAGATCAAGAGACCCAGTACTTC,TRBV11-2,TRBJ2-5,many,TRBD2
CSVRPALAKNIQYF,TGCAGCGTTCGGCCAGCCCTAGCCAAAAACATTCAGTACTTC,TRBV29-1,TRBJ2-4,many,-
CASSNRGHDPYEQYF,TGTGCCAGCAGTAACAGGGGACATGACCCCTACGAGCAGTACTTC,TRBV7-9,TRBJ2-7,-,TRBD1
CASSVDRMNTEAFF,TGTGCCAGCAGTGTGGACAGGATGAACACTGAAGCTTTCTTT,TRBV12-3/TRBV12-4,TRBJ1-1,many,TRBD1
CASSLTSGSDEQYF,TGTGCCAGCAGCCTGACTAGCGGGAGTGACGAGCAGTACTTC,TRBV4-2,TRBJ2-7,-,TRBD2